The following is a T cell receptor (beta chain) sequence with its context. What it binds is not known. In the CD4+ fraction, cells were divided into CD45RA+ naive and CD45RA-negative memory subsets. The data were obtained in a study of shared clonotypes between healthy human individuals. About the research overall: Each donor contributed plates that comprised three CD4 naive, three CD4 memory, two CD8 naive and one CD8 memory.

Once extracted for a subset, genomic DNA was divided evenly among several immunoSEQ plates. Produced via immunoSEQ multiplex PCR; TCRdb's table is partial and in-frame only. The repertoire holds 2,500,000 or so clones, with approximately 93% as singletons. Overall study results and limits: The generation probabilities recorded for non-shared clonotypes fell below those of clonotypes shared by all four donors.

The CDR3 is made up of 17 amino acids. Germline V gene data show CDR1 as LNHDA and CDR2 as SQIVND (reference sequence). V was shortened by 4 bases and J by 1 base, with 20 bases between the two germline ends. The chain employs TRBV19 and TRBJ2-7; D is uncertain. Sequenced: naive CD4+ T cells from PBMCs. This sample's subset: CD45RA+ positively selected. The clonotype was recovered from a man younger than 30 in good health. Some clones in this sample may be carry-over from other donors' samples. The CDR3 protein is CASSTLRTGPSSYEQYF. The CDR3 DNA is TGTGCCAGTAGTACTCTTCGGACGGGTCCCTCTTCCTACGAGCAGTACTTC. Full variable domain (missing parts from reference TRBV19 and TRBJ2-7): DGGITQSPKYLFRKEGQNVTLSCEQNLNHDAMYWYRQDPGQGLRLIYYSQIVNDFQKGDIAEGYSVSREKKESFPLTVTSAQKNPTAFYLCASSTLRTGPSSYEQYFGPGTRLTVT.